Below, 24 T cell receptor beta chains from the same sample are listed, as sequenced in a study of technical replicates of blood from a handful of donors. Profiled with immunoSEQ multiplex PCR; TCRdb holds only in-frame clones, not every one. The sample holds tens of thousands of clones; 85% to 95% are singletons and the top ten take 0.2% to 0.3%. The sample comprised T cells isolated from PBMCs. The source of these receptors is a human donor in good health.

V is TRBV19 and J is TRBJ1-2; D uncertain. The CDR3 covers 13 residues. Deletions cut 3 bases from V and 2 bases from J, with 7 bases between. CDR1 is LNHDA, CDR2 SQIVND, per germline (reference sequence). The CDR3 spells CASSMRANYGYTF. CDR3 nucleotides: TGTGCCAGTAGTATGAGGGCCAACTATGGCTACACCTTC. Combining the CDR3 with reference TRBV19 and TRBJ1-2 gives the whole variable domain DGGITQSPKYLFRKEGQNVTLSCEQNLNHDAMYWYRQDPGQGLRLIYYSQIVNDFQKGDIAEGYSVSREKKESFPLTVTSAQKNPTAFYLCASSMRANYGYTFGSGTRLTVV.

The chain employs TRBV9 and TRBJ2-5; D is unresolved. Germline values: CDR1 SGDLS, CDR2 YYNGEE. This CDR3 is 16 amino acids long. Trimming took 1 base from V and 7 from J, leaving 20 bases between them. CDR3 nucleotide sequence: TGTGCCAGCAGCGTAAGGCCTAGTGGCCTAAATGGGACCCAGTACTTC. This gives the protein CASSVRPSGLNGTQYF.

The chain links TRBV30 to TRBJ2-7, with TRBD2 as a possible D gene (5 bases). This CDR3 has 14 residues. The V and J ends lost 2 bases and 2 bases respectively, with 13 bases between them. Germline V lookup: CDR1 GTSNPN, CDR2 SVGIG (reference sequence). CDR3 in amino acids: CAWSPLRGTYEQYF. CDR3 sequence (DNA): TGTGCCTGGAGTCCCCTACGGGGAACCTACGAGCAGTACTTC.

Written as DNA, the CDR3 is TGTGCCAGCAGCGGGGGGACTAGACAAGAGACCCAGTACTTC. Amino acids: CASSGGTRQETQYF. This chain connects TRBV9 to TRBJ2-5; 8 nucleotides agree with TRBD2. Germline CDR1 reads SGDLS; CDR2 reads YYNGEE. The J segment lost 2 bases and the V segment lost 3 bases, leaving 3 bases of the junction unmatched. This CDR3 region has 14 residues.

The genes are TRBV2 and TRBJ1-1; maybe TRBD1 (5 bases). Germline loops: CDR1 SNHLY, CDR2 FYNNEI. This CDR3 comprises 14 residues. Trimming removed 10 bases from V and 5 bases from J, with 20 bases in between. The chain's CDR3 is CATNYGGDLTEAFF. CDR3 in DNA: TGTGCCACCAATTATGGGGGGGACCTAACTGAAGCTTTCTTT.

The chain recombines TRBV5-1 with TRBJ1-4; 7 positions match TRBD1. The germline CDR1 and CDR2 sequences are SGHRS and YFSETQ. CDR3 size: 15 residues. Germline trimming cut 0 bases from V and 6 bases from J; bases unmatched to any gene: 5. The chain's CDR3 is CASSLAATGYEKLFF. The DNA for the CDR3 is TGCGCCAGCAGCTTGGCCGCGACAGGGTATGAAAAACTGTTTTTT.

J is TRBJ1-1 and V is TRBV9; D gene uncertain. Germline CDR1 reads SGDLS; CDR2 reads YYNGEE. The CDR3 covers 12 residues. The V end lost 2 bases, the J end lost 5 bases, and 7 bases lay between the germline ends. CDR3 protein: CASSVGQTEAFF. The CDR3 region has the DNA TGTGCCAGCAGCGTTGGCCAAACTGAAGCTTTCTTT.

In DNA, the CDR3 is TGTGCCAGCAGCCCTCGGCTGGCGGGTGTTCAAGAGACCCAGTACTTC. Translation gives CASSPRLAGVQETQYF. The chain recombines TRBV7-9 with TRBJ2-5; possible D gene TRBD2, 5 bases. Germline-derived CDR1 and CDR2 are SEHNR and FQNEAQ (reference sequence). There are 16 residues in the CDR3. V lost 5 bases and J 2 bases, leaving 18 bases between the germline ends.

The V call is TRBV9, the J call TRBJ1-2; 7 nucleotides align to TRBD1. There are 15 residues in the CDR3. CDR1 SGDLS and CDR2 YYNGEE come from the germline V gene. The V gene end was trimmed by 6 bases and the J gene end by 2 bases; junction bases not matched to a gene: 10. The CDR3 coding sequence is TGTGCCAGCACTCCCGGGGACAGCCGAAACTATGGCTACACCTTC. It specifies CASTPGDSRNYGYTF. The full variable domain, with the rest looked up from reference TRBV9 and TRBJ1-2, is DSGVTQTPKHLITATGQRVTLRCSPRSGDLSVYWYQQSLDQGLQFLIQYYNGEERAKGNILERFSAQQFPDLHSELNLSSLELGDSALYFCASTPGDSRNYGYTFGSGTRLTVV.

The V and J genes are TRBV7-9 and TRBJ2-7, with TRBD2 matching over 7 bases. Germline lookup yields CDR1 SEHNR and CDR2 FQNEAQ (reference sequence). This CDR3 contains 16 residues. V gave up 5 bases and J gave up 7 bases; unmatched junction bases: 17. CDR3 coding DNA: TGTGCCAGCAGCCCCAGCTGGGCTAGCGGATCTTTTGAGCAGTACTTC. Its protein product is CASSPSWASGSFEQYF.

The rearrangement links TRBV28 to TRBJ2-7; D unresolved. Germline V lookup: CDR1 MDHEN, CDR2 SYDVKM. The CDR3 totals 11 residues. Trimming stripped 5 bases from V and 3 bases from J, with 5 bases between. CDR3 sequence (DNA): TGTGCCAGCAGTCGTAACTACGAGCAGTACTTC. It is translated as CASSRNYEQYF.

The V gene is TRBV5-1, the J gene TRBJ1-1; maybe TRBD1 (5 bases). The germline gives CDR1 SGHRS, CDR2 YFSETQ. CDR3 size: 15 residues. V lost 4 bases and J 4 bases, leaving 17 bases between the germline ends. The CDR3 is CASSPPRQGGTEAFF. CDR3 in DNA: TGCGCCAGCAGCCCACCCAGGCAGGGCGGCACTGAAGCTTTCTTT.

The chain employs TRBV6-5 and TRBJ1-1; D gene uncertain. The V end lost 2 bases, the J end lost 5 bases, and 15 bases lay between the germline ends. The germline CDR1 and CDR2 sequences are MNHEY and SVGAGI. There are 15 residues in the CDR3. The chain's CDR3 is CASSYPSAGRTEAFF. In DNA, the CDR3 is TGTGCCAGCAGTTACCCTTCTGCTGGTCGGACTGAAGCTTTCTTT.

The genes are TRBV6-1 and TRBJ1-1; 7 nucleotides agree with TRBD1. The CDR3 has 16 residues. The V gene end was trimmed by 3 bases and the J gene end by 0 bases; junction bases not matched to a gene: 7. CDR1 is MNHNS and CDR2 is SASEGT in the germline V gene. CDR3 loop: CASSEAQGDLNTEAFF. Here the CDR3 DNA reads TGTGCCAGCAGTGAGGCGCAGGGGGATTTGAACACTGAAGCTTTCTTT.

This sequence joins TRBV19 and TRBJ2-7; D is ambiguous. There are 13 residues in the CDR3. Looked up from germline, CDR1 is LNHDA and CDR2 is SQIVND (reference sequence). Deletions cut 3 bases from V and 2 bases from J, with 8 bases between. For the CDR3, the DNA is TGTGCCAGTAGTATGACTCCAGCCTACGAGCAGTACTTC. This translates into CASSMTPAYEQYF.

The rearrangement links TRBV19 to TRBJ2-2; D call uncertain. Germline assignment: CDR1 LNHDA and CDR2 SQIVND (reference sequence). The CDR3 loop spans 14 amino acids. Trimming removed 3 bases at V and 4 bases at J, with 9 bases between. The CDR3 sequence: CASSIQSGTGELFF. The CDR3 nucleotides are TGTGCCAGTAGTATCCAGTCGGGCACCGGGGAGCTGTTTTTT.

This rearrangement joins TRBV19 to TRBJ2-7, with D tentatively TRBD1 (5 bases). The length of the CDR3 is 13 residues. The V gene's germline CDR1 is LNHDA and CDR2 SQIVND (reference sequence). Between the trimmed V and J ends, which lost 3 bases and 0 bases, there was a span of 6 bases. DNA of the CDR3: TGTGCCAGTAGTATCACAGGCTCCTACGAGCAGTACTTC. Translation gives CASSITGSYEQYF.

This sequence joins TRBV5-8 and TRBJ2-1, with D possibly being TRBD2 (5 bases). The V end was cut by 2 bases, the J end by 4 bases, with 13 bases between. The CDR3 contains 15 residues. CDR1 SGHTS and CDR2 YDEGEE come from the germline V gene. The CDR3: CASSFEGFKYNEQFF. CDR3 coding DNA: TGTGCCAGCAGCTTTGAGGGTTTCAAGTACAATGAGCAGTTCTTC.

This clone showed up just once. The V and J genes are TRBV27 and TRBJ2-7; D may be TRBD2 (5 bases). This CDR3 contains 14 residues. Trimming shortened V by 3 bases and J by 4 bases, and 13 bases separated the two germline ends. CDR1 is MNHEY, CDR2 SMNVEV, per germline (reference sequence). The CDR3 loop is CASSLLGSVYEQYF. In DNA form, the CDR3 reads TGTGCCAGCAGTTTGCTGGGGAGCGTATACGAGCAGTACTTC.

The CDR3 protein is CASRRGLAGSGELFF. The CDR3 DNA follows: TGTGCCAGCAGGAGGGGACTAGCGGGATCCGGGGAGCTGTTTTTT. The rearrangement links TRBV27 to TRBJ2-2; 13 bases line up with TRBD2. V lost 6 bases and J lost 6; bases outside the gene matches: 4. The germline V gene encodes CDR1 MNHEY and CDR2 SMNVEV (reference sequence). CDR3 length: 15 amino acids.

The V call is TRBV5-1, the J call TRBJ1-6; D may be TRBD1 (5 bases). Germline-derived CDR1 and CDR2 are SGHRS and YFSETQ. The length of the CDR3 is 15 residues. V lost 0 bases and J lost 8, with 12 bases in between. This chain's CDR3 is CASSLDGQGDSPLHF. In DNA, the CDR3 is TGCGCCAGCAGCTTGGATGGTCAGGGTGATTCACCCCTCCACTTT.

V and J are TRBV6-5 and TRBJ2-1; 11 positions match TRBD2. The CDR3 covers 15 residues. From germline, CDR1 is MNHEY and CDR2 SVGAGI. V lost 6 bases, J lost 6 bases, and 7 bases stayed unmatched. The CDR3 loop reads CASRPTSGIVNEQFF. In DNA form, the CDR3 reads TGTGCCAGCAGGCCGACTAGCGGGATAGTCAATGAGCAGTTCTTC.

The chain has TRBV6-5 and TRBJ2-7; 7 positions agree with TRBD2. V shed 6 bases, J shed 1 base, and the junction held 6 bases outside the gene matches. CDR3 length equals 14 residues. Germline CDR1 MNHEY, CDR2 SVGAGI. CDR3 in DNA: TGTGCCAGCAGGCCCGGGACTAAATCCTACGAGCAGTACTTC. As protein: CASRPGTKSYEQYF.

V usage is TRBV6-1 and J usage is TRBJ2-7; TRBD1 agrees at 8 bases. V lost 8 bases to trimming and J lost 6 bases; unmatched junction nucleotides: 6. Germline assignment: CDR1 MNHNS and CDR2 SASEGT. The CDR3 is made up of 12 amino acids. The CDR3 region has the DNA TGTGCCAGCGGACATACAGGGGGCGAGCAGTACTTC. It translates to CASGHTGGEQYF.